This T cell receptor beta chain comes out of a study of cytomegalovirus exposure and HLA in healthy donors. Study-level background: A previous analysis identified more than 100 million unique TCR beta sequences derived from roughly 180 million T cells.

The junction had 7 bases not matched to a gene; V was cut back by 4 bases and J by 0 bases. CDR3 size: 16 residues. In germline, CDR1 is MDHEN, CDR2 SYDVKM. Regarding the study as a whole: Reportedly, HLA-A and HLA-B alleles of most subjects were accurately predicted from TCR beta. A later analysis, which compared TCR beta chains of equal frequency, found the HLA-associated ones more clonally expanded.

Primers: 60 Vbeta forward and 13 Jbeta reverse. Using immunoSEQ multiplex PCR, the repertoire was profiled, and TCRdb retains in-frame clones only, with some absent. The data show some 200,000 clones, about 85% seen once. This clone was seen a handful of times. Antigen specificity is unknown. This receptor was identified in a male donor in good health and CMV-seropositive. This chain uses TRBV28 with TRBJ2-7, with 9 bases aligning to TRBD2. The source material was PBMCs. The CDR3 bases are TGTGCCAGCAGTTCCCCCGGACTAGCGAACTCCTACGAGCAGTACTTC. Encoded protein: CASSSPGLANSYEQYF.